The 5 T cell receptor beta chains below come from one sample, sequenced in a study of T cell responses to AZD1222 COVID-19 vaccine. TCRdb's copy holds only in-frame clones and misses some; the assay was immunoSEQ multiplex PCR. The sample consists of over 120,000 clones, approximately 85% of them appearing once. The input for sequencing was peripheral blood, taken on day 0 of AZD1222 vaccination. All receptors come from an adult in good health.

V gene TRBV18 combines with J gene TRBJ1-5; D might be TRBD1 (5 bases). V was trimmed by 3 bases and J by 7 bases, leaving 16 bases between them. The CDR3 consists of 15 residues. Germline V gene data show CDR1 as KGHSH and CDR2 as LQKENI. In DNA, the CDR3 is TGTGCCAGCTCACCCCTGGGCAGGGTAGGCCAGCCCCAGCATTTT. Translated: CASSPLGRVGQPQHF.

The CDR3 nucleotides read TGTGCCAGCAGCTTAGTGCTAGCGGGGGGGAACACCGGGGAGCTGTTTTTT. Its translation: CASSLVLAGGNTGELFF. The chain combines TRBV7-2 with TRBJ2-2; 11 bases agree with TRBD2. Germline V CDR1 and CDR2: SGHTA, FQGNSA. The ends lost 1 base at V and 1 base at J; junction bases unmatched: 2. The CDR3 spans 17 residues.

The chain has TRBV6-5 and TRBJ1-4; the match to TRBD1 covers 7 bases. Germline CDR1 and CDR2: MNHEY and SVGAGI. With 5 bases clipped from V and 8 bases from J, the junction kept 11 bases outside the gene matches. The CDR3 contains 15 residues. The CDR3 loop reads CASSLQGYSGEKLFF. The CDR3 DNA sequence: TGTGCCAGCAGTCTACAGGGGTATTCGGGGGAAAAACTGTTTTTT.

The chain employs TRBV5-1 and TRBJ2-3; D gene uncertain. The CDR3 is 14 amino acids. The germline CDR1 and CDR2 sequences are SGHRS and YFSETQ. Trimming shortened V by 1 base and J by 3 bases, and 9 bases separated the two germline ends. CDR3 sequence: CASSLMTVTDTQYF. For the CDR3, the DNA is TGCGCCAGCAGCTTGATGACGGTGACAGATACGCAGTATTTT.

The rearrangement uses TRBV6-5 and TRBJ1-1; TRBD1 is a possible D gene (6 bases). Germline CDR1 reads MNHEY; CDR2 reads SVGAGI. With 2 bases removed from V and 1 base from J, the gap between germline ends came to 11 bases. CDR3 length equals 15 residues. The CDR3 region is CASSYGGGGNTEAFF. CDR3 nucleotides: TGTGCCAGCAGTTACGGCGGGGGCGGGAACACTGAAGCTTTCTTT.